What follows describes a single T cell receptor beta chain. The data belong to a study of blood T cell repertoires in COVID-19. Study in general: The study drew acute and convalescent COVID-19 samples from the United States, Italy and Spain.

The CDR3 is 17 residues long. Germline-derived CDR1 and CDR2 are SGHVS and FQNEAQ. V lost 3 bases and J lost 8, with 23 bases in between. TCRdb's copy holds only in-frame clones and misses some; the assay was immunoSEQ multiplex PCR. The sample consists of around 200,000 clones, around four fifths of them appearing once. The sequenced material came from peripheral blood. The sequence derives from a man in his forties with active or convalescent COVID-19. J is TRBJ2-1 and V is TRBV7-8; possibly TRBD2 for D (6 bases). Here the CDR3 reads CASSLIPGGGRWDEQFF. The CDR3 DNA reads as TGTGCCAGCAGCTTGATCCCTGGGGGAGGACGGTGGGATGAGCAGTTCTTC.